This T cell receptor beta chain was identified during a study of blood T cell repertoires in COVID-19. About the study: Sites in the United States, Italy and Spain provided acute and convalescent COVID-19 samples. PBMCs, B-cell-depleted T cells, or T cells were the source of the cDNA or gDNA that made up the material.

Under the authors' procedure: The authors estimated nucleated cell counts from reference gene primer amplification. Assay used: immunoSEQ multiplex PCR; TCRdb lists only in-frame clones, some missing. V and J calls and clone size follow that table, whereas D and trimming were derived from the DNA. The sample carries 28,000 or so clones, around nine tenths recorded once. The V gene's germline CDR1 is SGHDT and CDR2 YYEEEE. The CDR3 is 15 amino acids. Trimming cost V 0 bases and J 3 bases; bases outside gene matches: 2. The chain joins TRBV5-6 to TRBJ2-2; 7 bases are a match to TRBD1. This receptor was taken from a human donor with active COVID-19. The donor label of this sample is uncertain. Material for sequencing was peripheral blood. In nucleotides, the CDR3 is TGTGCCAGCAGCTTGGGAACAGGGGACACCGGGGAGCTGTTTTTT. Its translation: CASSLGTGDTGELFF.